This is a list of T cell receptor beta chains from one sample in a study of cytomegalovirus exposure and HLA in healthy donors. Measured with immunoSEQ multiplex PCR; TCRdb has only the in-frame clones, and not every one. The sample shows 98,000 or so clones, around 82% of them seen only once. Sequencing was performed on PBMCs. The receptor set was obtained from a middle-aged woman in good health and CMV-seronegative. Both conserved end residues are part of each CDR3. D genes are given only for firm matches. A clone size is listed for some rows: how often the clone was seen (once, few, many), or a class if it is expanded.

d_call	v_call	clone_size	j_call	cdr3_length	cdr3_aa	cdr3_nt
-	TRBV7-9	-	TRBJ1-4	14	CASSIGTDGEKLFF	TGTGCCAGCAGCATCGGGACTGATGGTGAAAAACTGTTTTTT
-	TRBV6-1	-	TRBJ1-2	15	CASSELGRANYGYTF	TGTGCCAGCAGTGAACTCGGCAGGGCCAACTATGGCTACACCTTC
-	TRBV6-5	-	TRBJ1-5	14	CASSEGGANQPQHF	TGTGCCAGCAGTGAAGGCGGGGCCAATCAGCCCCAGCATTTT
TRBD2	TRBV4-1	few	TRBJ2-6	18	CASSSRLAGSSGANVLTF	TGCGCCAGCAGCTCCCGACTAGCGGGAAGCTCTGGGGCCAACGTCCTGACTTTC
-	TRBV29-1	-	TRBJ1-1	15	CSIYPDGEGNTEAFF	TGCAGCATCTACCCTGACGGGGAGGGGAACACTGAAGCTTTCTTT
-	TRBV7-8	-	TRBJ2-1	16	CASSLMPQLREAEQFF	TGTGCCAGCAGCCTCATGCCCCAGCTGAGGGAGGCTGAGCAGTTCTTC
-	TRBV7-9	-	TRBJ2-5	12	CASSLEAETQYF	TGTGCCAGCAGCTTAGAAGCAGAGACCCAGTACTTC
TRBD1	TRBV6-5	-	TRBJ1-1	15	CASSYRDSMNTEAFF	TGTGCCAGCAGTTACCGGGACAGTATGAACACTGAAGCTTTCTTT
TRBD1	TRBV29-1	-	TRBJ2-5	14	CSVVSRGHGETQYF	TGCAGCGTTGTGTCCAGGGGGCATGGAGAGACCCAGTACTTC
TRBD1	TRBV9	-	TRBJ2-2	17	CASSFNPGTGNTGELFF	TGTGCCAGCAGCTTCAACCCCGGGACAGGGAACACCGGGGAGCTGTTTTTT
-	TRBV4-3	-	TRBJ1-1	15	CASSGADSLSTEAFF	TGCGCCAGCAGCGGGGCCGACAGTCTTTCAACTGAAGCTTTCTTT
TRBD2	TRBV11-1	once	TRBJ2-1	15	CASSPGLAQYNEQFF	TGTGCCAGCAGCCCCGGACTAGCTCAATACAATGAGCAGTTCTTC
TRBD2	TRBV19	-	TRBJ2-1	18	CASSKGAGGTTLVNEQFF	TGTGCCAGTAGTAAAGGGGCGGGTGGGACTACCTTGGTAAATGAGCAGTTCTTC
TRBD1	TRBV15	-	TRBJ1-5	15	CATSRGTGGNQPQHF	TGTGCCACCAGCAGAGGGACAGGGGGCAATCAGCCCCAGCATTTT
-	TRBV5-6	-	TRBJ1-4	16	CASSLDPGVRGEKLFF	TGTGCCAGCAGCTTGGATCCCGGGGTCCGAGGTGAAAAACTGTTTTTT
TRBD1	TRBV6-1	-	TRBJ1-5	13	CASRGTGWKPQHF	TGTGCCAGCAGGGGGACAGGGTGGAAGCCCCAGCATTTT
TRBD1	TRBV6-1	few	TRBJ2-6	15	CASSVQGAGANVLTF	TGTGCCAGCAGTGTACAGGGGGCTGGGGCCAACGTCCTGACTTTC
-	TRBV7-9	-	TRBJ2-6	15	CASSLGPSGANVLTF	TGTGCCAGCAGCTTAGGGCCCTCTGGGGCCAACGTCCTGACTTTC
-	TRBV5-4	-	TRBJ2-7	13	CASSWGQAYEQYF	TGTGCCAGCAGCTGGGGACAAGCCTACGAGCAGTACTTC
-	TRBV11-2	-	TRBJ2-7	15	CASSLEWAPRYEQYF	TGTGCCAGCAGCTTAGAATGGGCCCCTCGCTACGAGCAGTACTTC
-	TRBV5-1	-	TRBJ2-3	13	CASSLGPTDTQYF	TGCGCCAGCAGCTTGGGGCCTACAGATACGCAGTATTTT
-	TRBV6-6	-	TRBJ2-6	15	CASRIQGTGANVLTF	TGTGCCAGCAGGATACAGGGTACTGGGGCCAACGTCCTGACTTTC
-	TRBV19	-	TRBJ1-5	14	CASSGVGHPQPQHF	TGTGCCAGTAGTGGAGTGGGACACCCGCAGCCCCAGCATTTT